The rows below give T cell receptor beta chains drawn from one sample of a study of brain T cells in children with intractable seizures. Assay used: immunoSEQ multiplex PCR; TCRdb lists only in-frame clones, some missing. The data show 100,000 to 120,000 clones, 94% seen once. The material was peripheral blood, obtained at surgery. These TCRs come from a boy less than two years old with hemimegalencephaly and intractable seizures. The CDR3 runs from the conserved cysteine through the conserved F or W.

CDR3,V
CASSDETGGPNEQFF,TRBV6-1
CSASYDSGRGTDTQYF,TRBV20-1
CASSAVDGRRVLTDTQYF,TRBV2
CASSLGRYEQYF,TRBV13
CARSGRVGETQYF,TRBV12-3/TRBV12-4
CASSDLTGGAADTQYF,TRBV25-1
CASRRDRHFLGNQPQHF,TRBV10-1
CASSPLSSYEQYF,TRBV7-9
CASSLRFQGVGAQHF,TRBV11-2
CAISVTNYGYTF,TRBV10-3
CASSLARLGDPWDEQFF,TRBV5-1
CASSDTGGRDTIYF,TRBV6-1
CASRRGLDNSPLHF,TRBV27
CASSLETGWYNEQFF,TRBV5-1
CASSPAKWDKNDTQYF,TRBV4-1
CASSLVFRREGYNEQFF,TRBV11-2
CAWNRGSSYEQYF,TRBV30
CATRDSANYGYTF,TRBV24-1
CASSQESPKGNTIYF,TRBV4-1
CASSLGIGGDTQYF,TRBV5-1
CASSFRTSDYNEQFF,TRBV4-1
CAISEDLGLAGGLETQYF,TRBV10-3
CASSQGRHTQYF,TRBV7-2
CASSQTGAHTDTQYF,TRBV14
CASSVAGLAGTDTQYF,TRBV9
CASSESTGGGNEQFF,TRBV10-1
CASSEGGLAKNIQYF,TRBV7-2
CASSLALTGEEKLFF,TRBV4-3
CASSHQGRSYGETSNQPQHF,TRBV6-2/TRBV6-3
CASSNGNFATEAFF,TRBV19
CSVARTSGIVGEQFF,TRBV29-1
CASRLAGENEQFF,TRBV5-1
CASSPQPGTDTQYF,TRBV7-8
CAIAGDSNEKLFF,TRBV10-3
CASSPGLSSYNEQFF,TRBV19
CSSNSMGGFNGYTF,TRBV29-1
CASSLGLAGDTDTQYF,TRBV7-6
CASSSYPLQRSNNTGELFF,TRBV28
CASSETSGIYNEQFF,TRBV6-4